The 7 T cell receptor beta chains in this list originate from one sample, sequenced in a study of cytomegalovirus exposure and HLA in healthy donors. A multiplex PCR was run with 60 Vbeta primers and 13 Jbeta primers. Assay used: immunoSEQ multiplex PCR; TCRdb lists only in-frame clones, some missing. This repertoire shows some 40,000 clones, 70% to 75% found once; its top ten account for approximately 6.3%. The sequencing input was PBMCs. The source of these receptors is a man younger than 45 in good health and CMV-seronegative.

This clone was seen just once. The rearrangement links TRBV7-2 to TRBJ2-1; D uncertain. The germline V gene encodes CDR1 SGHTA and CDR2 FQGNSA. CDR3 length: 15 residues. Trimming stripped 4 bases from V and 0 bases from J, with 10 bases between. CDR3 sequence: CASSYSMSSYNEQFF. The CDR3 DNA reads TGTGCCAGCAGCTACTCTATGAGCTCCTACAATGAGCAGTTCTTC.

The gene calls are TRBV10-3 and TRBJ2-5, with 7 nucleotides matching TRBD1. V was pared by 3 bases and J by 1 base, with 8 bases of the junction left unmatched. This CDR3 has 16 amino acids. From germline, CDR1 is ENHRY and CDR2 SYGVKD. In DNA, the CDR3 is TGTGCCATCAGTGATTTTAACAGGGGCGTCCAAGAGACCCAGTACTTC. It is translated as CAISDFNRGVQETQYF.

The CDR3 reads CASSSTQVTGPEQYF. The CDR3 DNA follows: TGTGCCAGCAGTTCCACCCAGGTGACAGGCCCCGAGCAGTACTTC. V gene TRBV27 combines with J gene TRBJ2-7; a weak D match, TRBD1 (6 bases). The germline CDR1 and CDR2 sequences are MNHEY and SMNVEV (reference sequence). The CDR3 is 15 amino acids. V was cut by 4 bases and J by 6 bases, with 19 bases left in between.

The gene calls are TRBV27 and TRBJ1-1, with 7 bases lining up with TRBD1. The CDR3 has 14 amino acids. Germline CDR1 reads MNHEY; CDR2 reads SMNVEV (reference sequence). The ends lost 2 bases at V and 4 bases at J; junction bases unmatched: 4. CDR3 sequence (DNA): TGTGCCAGCAGTTTACAGGGGGGCGTCACTGAAGCTTTCTTT. It encodes CASSLQGGVTEAFF.

V usage is TRBV28 and J usage is TRBJ2-7, with TRBD2 as a possible D gene (6 bases). CDR1 and CDR2 (germline): MDHEN, SYDVKM. V was pared by 4 bases and J by 1 base, with 17 bases between. This CDR3 spans 16 amino acids. Written as DNA, the CDR3 is TGTGCCAGCAGTTCCCCGACTTACGGGAGTTCCTACGAGCAGTACTTC. Its protein is CASSSPTYGSSYEQYF.

This chain connects TRBV19 to TRBJ1-6, with D maybe TRBD1 (6 bases). Trimming left V 6 bases short and J 0 bases short, with 9 bases between. Looked up from germline, CDR1 is LNHDA and CDR2 is SQIVND (reference sequence). This CDR3 contains 15 residues. The CDR3 reads CASRQDSSYNSPLHF. The CDR3 DNA reads as TGTGCCAGTAGGCAGGACAGCTCCTATAATTCACCCCTCCACTTT.

The rearrangement links TRBV6-5 to TRBJ1-3; D ambiguous. In germline, CDR1 is MNHEY, CDR2 SVGAGI. This CDR3 is 16 amino acids long. Trimming pared 0 bases from V and 3 bases from J, leaving 12 bases between. The CDR3 coding sequence is TGTGCCAGCAGTTACTCGAGGGAAGGAAGTGGAAACACCATATATTTT. Translated, it gives CASSYSREGSGNTIYF.